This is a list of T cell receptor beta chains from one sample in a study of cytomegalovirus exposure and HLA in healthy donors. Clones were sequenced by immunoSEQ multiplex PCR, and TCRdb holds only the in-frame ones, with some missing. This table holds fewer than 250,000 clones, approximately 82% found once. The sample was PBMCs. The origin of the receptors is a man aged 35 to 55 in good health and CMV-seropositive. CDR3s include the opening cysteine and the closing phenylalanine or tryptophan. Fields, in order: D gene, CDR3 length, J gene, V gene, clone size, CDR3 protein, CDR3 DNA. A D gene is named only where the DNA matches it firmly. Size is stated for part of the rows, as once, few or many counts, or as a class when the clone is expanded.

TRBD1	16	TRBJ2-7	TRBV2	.	CASSLPGQGRAYEQYF	TGTGCCAGCAGCCTTCCAGGACAGGGGAGAGCCTACGAGCAGTACTTC
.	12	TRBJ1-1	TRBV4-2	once	CASSQERGLAFF	TGTGCCAGCAGCCAAGAGCGTGGGCTTGCTTTCTTT
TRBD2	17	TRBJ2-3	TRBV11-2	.	CASSQGTSGSPLGTQYF	TGTGCCAGCAGCCAGGGGACTAGCGGGAGCCCCTTGGGAACGCAGTATTTT
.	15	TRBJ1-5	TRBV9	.	CASSVGSRTNQPQHF	TGTGCCAGCAGCGTAGGGTCTAGAACCAATCAGCCCCAGCATTTT
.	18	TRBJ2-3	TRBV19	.	CASSIDPITGSPTDTQYF	TGTGCCAGTAGTATAGACCCCATAACAGGGAGCCCCACAGATACGCAGTATTTT
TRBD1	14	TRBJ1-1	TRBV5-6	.	CASSFDRAETEAFF	TGTGCCAGCAGCTTCGACAGGGCCGAGACTGAAGCTTTCTTT
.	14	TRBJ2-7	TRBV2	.	CASSDPGISYEQYF	TGTGCCAGCAGTGACCCAGGGATCTCGTACGAGCAGTACTTC
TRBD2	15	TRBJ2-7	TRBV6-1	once	CASQREEGASYEQYF	TGTGCCAGCCAGCGGGAAGAAGGTGCGTCCTACGAGCAGTACTTC
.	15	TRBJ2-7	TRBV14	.	CASSQDLATRHEQYF	TGTGCCAGCAGCCAAGATTTGGCTACGAGACACGAGCAGTACTTC
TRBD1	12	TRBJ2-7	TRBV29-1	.	CSVDAGGGEQYF	TGCAGCGTTGACGCAGGGGGCGGCGAGCAGTACTTC
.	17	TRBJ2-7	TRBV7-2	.	CASSLALMAGEPYEQYF	TGTGCCAGCAGCTTAGCGCTAATGGCAGGGGAACCCTACGAGCAGTACTTC
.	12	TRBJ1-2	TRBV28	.	CASSMGGRGYTF	TGTGCCAGCAGCATGGGGGGACGGGGCTACACCTTC
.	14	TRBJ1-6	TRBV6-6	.	CASSYSGDNSPLHF	TGTGCCAGCAGTTACTCCGGAGATAATTCACCCCTCCACTTT
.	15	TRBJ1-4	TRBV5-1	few	CASRESGGANEKLFF	TGCGCCAGCAGAGAGTCAGGAGGAGCTAATGAAAAACTGTTTTTT
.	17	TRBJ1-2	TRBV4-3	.	CASSQGHGAGLAYGYTF	TGCGCCAGCAGCCAAGGTCATGGGGCAGGCCTTGCCTATGGCTACACCTTC
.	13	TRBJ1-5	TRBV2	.	CASKGGSNQPQHF	TGTGCCAGCAAAGGGGGTAGCAATCAGCCCCAGCATTTT
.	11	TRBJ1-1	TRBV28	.	CASSFYREAFF	TGTGCCAGCAGTTTCTACAGGGAAGCTTTCTTT
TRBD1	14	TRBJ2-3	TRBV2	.	CASLGGQGANTQYF	TGTGCCAGCCTGGGGGGACAGGGGGCTAATACGCAGTATTTT
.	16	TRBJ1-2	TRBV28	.	CASSLTPLQADQGYTF	TGTGCCAGCAGTTTAACCCCCTTGCAGGCAGACCAGGGCTACACCTTC
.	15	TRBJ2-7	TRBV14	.	CASSQGSRATYEQYF	TGTGCCAGCAGCCAAGGGTCTAGAGCAACCTACGAGCAGTACTTC
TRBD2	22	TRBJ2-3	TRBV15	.	CATSRDGRWDGLAGESGDTQYF	TGTGCCACCAGCAGAGATGGAAGGTGGGATGGGTTAGCGGGAGAGTCGGGTGATACGCAGTATTTT
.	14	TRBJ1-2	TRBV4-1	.	CASSQTGSAYGYTF	TGCGCCAGCAGCCAAACAGGGTCGGCGTATGGCTACACCTTC
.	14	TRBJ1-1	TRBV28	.	CASSLSPMNTEAFF	TGTGCCAGCAGTTTGTCCCCAATGAACACTGAAGCTTTCTTT
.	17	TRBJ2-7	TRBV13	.	CASSPRTERLERYEQYF	TGTGCCAGCAGCCCTCGGACGGAACGACTAGAAAGGTACGAGCAGTACTTC
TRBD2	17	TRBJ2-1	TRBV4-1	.	CASSPGFGTSGYNEQFF	TGCGCCAGCAGCCCCGGGTTTGGGACTAGCGGATACAATGAGCAGTTCTTC
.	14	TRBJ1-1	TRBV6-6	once	CASSYNKGGTEAFF	TGTGCCAGCAGTTACAACAAAGGGGGCACTGAAGCTTTCTTT